This TCR beta chain is drawn from a study of cytomegalovirus exposure and HLA in healthy donors. Using immunoSEQ multiplex PCR, the repertoire was profiled, and TCRdb retains in-frame clones only, with some absent. The sample shows approximately 60,000 clones, 92% of them seen only once. This CDR3 has 13 residues. V was pared by 1 base and J by 7 bases, with 10 bases between. Per germline, CDR1 SGHDN and CDR2 FVKESK. V usage is TRBV14 and J usage is TRBJ1-2, with a possible D match to TRBD1 (5 bases). Input material: PBMCs. This clonotype was obtained from a woman under 30 in good health and CMV-seronegative. This CDR3 is CASSQGGVFGYTF. CDR3 nucleotides: TGTGCCAGCAGCCAAGGGGGCGTGTTTGGCTACACCTTC.